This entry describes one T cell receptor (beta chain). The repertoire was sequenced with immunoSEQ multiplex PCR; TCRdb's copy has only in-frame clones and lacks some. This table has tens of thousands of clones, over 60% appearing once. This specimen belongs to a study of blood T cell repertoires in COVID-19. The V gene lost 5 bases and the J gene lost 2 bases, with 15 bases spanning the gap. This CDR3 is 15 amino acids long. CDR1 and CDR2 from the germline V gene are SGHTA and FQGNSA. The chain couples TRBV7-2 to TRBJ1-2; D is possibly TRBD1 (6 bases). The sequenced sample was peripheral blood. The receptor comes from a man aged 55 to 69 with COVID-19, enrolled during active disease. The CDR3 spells CASSTRPDSNYGYTF. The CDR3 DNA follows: TGTGCCAGCAGCACAAGACCGGACAGCAACTATGGCTACACCTTC.